This T cell receptor (beta chain) came from a study of cytomegalovirus exposure and HLA in healthy donors. This clone appeared a few times. The target antigen is unknown. Broader study findings: Confirmation in vitro established that a few CMV-associated chains were specific for CMV antigens. Later analysis associated a missense DCLRE1C variant with TCR beta V- and J-gene trimming. For presence/absence analyses, sequencing depth was assumed to be roughly uniform across donors.

The PCR employed 60 Vbeta primers together with 13 Jbeta primers. Repertoires were generated with immunoSEQ multiplex PCR, while TCRdb's copy carries only in-frame clones and drops some. This table holds 80,000 or so clones, approximately 57% found once. The germline CDR1 and CDR2 sequences are LNHDA and SQIVND (reference sequence). The length of the CDR3 is 15 residues. Losses at the gene ends were 6 bases for V and 1 base for J; bases not matched to a gene: 8. The chain employs TRBV19 and TRBJ2-7, with 8 positions matching TRBD2. Specimen: PBMCs. This clonotype originated in a young man in good health and CMV-seropositive. CDR3 DNA: TGTGCCAGTAGCAGTAACGGGAGGGGGTCCTACGAGCAGTACTTC. This sequence encodes CASSSNGRGSYEQYF.